This TCR beta chain was identified in a study of T cell repertoires in cytomegalovirus infection (dated by TCRdb to 2018 to 2020). For the study in its entirety: Peptide stimulations targeted recently identified HLA-C-restricted CMV epitopes, whose presentation resists viral immunomodulation, together with well-studied HLA-B-restricted epitopes. Donor HLA type was relevant to the analysis, because carriage of CMV infection together with the matching HLA type was indicated by public TCR beta signatures. Findings and caveats that apply to the study as a whole: The ex vivo response was dominated by HLA-C-restricted CMV-specific TCR beta clonotypes, and the single most frequent clonotype in two of eight donors was supplied by these HLA-C-restricted clonotypes. In both this cohort and an independent cohort of over 350 donors, the cumulative frequency of public TCR beta family members distinguished carriers of CMV infection plus the relevant HLA type.

This clonotype was recorded at least ten times. Its target antigen remains unknown. No much larger clone is present one base from it, and per-base qualities are unavailable. TCRdb shows the sequencer as Illumina HiSeq 1500. TCRdb ran its own pipeline on the public reads, namely fastp trimming at Q25 and MiXCR clone calling, and kept in-frame beta chains. Rows matching on CDR3 protein sequence are summarized as one entry with the most common DNA and genes. Counted in this sample were just under 500,000 distinct CDR3 sequences; 30% to 35% of them appeared once. Roughly a sixth of the sample is taken by the ten largest. What this sample's treatment or condition label stands for: in vitro stimulation with specific CMV peptide epitopes to enrich CMV-specific T cells. The germline V gene encodes CDR1 SGHTA and CDR2 FQGNSA. Measured from the cysteine to the phenylalanine, the CDR3 is 15 residues long. Just CDR3 DNA is preserved here, 45 bases in frame from base 1. Trimming removed 2 bases from V and 4 bases from J; the gene matches leave 6 bases unexplained.

The TCR originated in a human donor in good health (CMV status not recorded). Some clones in this sample may be carry-over from other donors' samples. The sequences come from cultured PBMCs, collected from culture after CMV antigen stimulation. Rearrangement joined TRBV7-2 to TRBJ2-5, with 8 bases in between that match TRBD1. The CDR3 loop reads CASSLNRGKAETQYF. The DNA reads TGTGCCAGCAGCTTAAACAGGGGGAAGGCAGAGACCCAGTACTTC.